What follows is one TCR beta chain and its context. Its antigen remains unidentified. The CDR3 loop spans 13 amino acids. Trimming took off 0 bases at V and 8 bases at J, with 10 bases between the two ends. CDR1 MNHEY and CDR2 SVGAGI come from the germline V gene. Donors sampled were nominally healthy, though unrecorded immune exposures were likely. This sample was included in a study of cytomegalovirus exposure and HLA in healthy donors. Study-level information: An early data release held tens of millions of unique TCRs from HLA-typed donors. Of the donors genotyped, 398 in all, less than 90% fell in the Caucasian-associated ancestry cluster.

Primers included in the PCR were 60 Vbeta and 13 Jbeta primers. Sequencing used immunoSEQ multiplex PCR; TCRdb keeps in-frame clones, though not all of them. The data hold 180,000 or so clones, with almost 80% observed a single time. Study outcomes and limitations: A later analysis showed that HLA-associated TCR beta chains had undergone more clonal expansion than equally common others.

This clonotype was obtained from a man between 45 and 60 years old in good health and CMV-seropositive. The chain carries TRBV6-5 and TRBJ1-2; D ambiguous. Sequencing was done on a sample of PBMCs. CDR3 amino acids: CASSYSPSGGYTF. The CDR3 nucleotides are TGTGCCAGCAGTTACTCCCCCTCGGGGGGCTACACCTTC.